This TCR beta chain was sequenced in a study of blood T cells in healthy people across ages. For the second PCR, which ran for roughly 6 to 11 cycles, a sample-barcoded 5' primer and a J-beta primer mix were used. MiXCR, applied by TCRdb to the 5' RACE reads, yields one record per CDR3 protein. The sample comprises 1.5 million to 2 million distinct CDR3 sequences, 28% of which are singletons, and 7.7% rests with the top ten. The sample holds a few counts of this clonotype. Germline lookup yields CDR1 MDHEN and CDR2 SYDVKM. The CDR3 is 15 residues long. The TCR was taken from a woman aged 25 to 39 in good health. The sequencing sample was made of blood. The V gene is TRBV28, the J gene TRBJ2-4; D is possibly TRBD1 (6 bases). TRBJ2-7 explains the end of the DNA better; the J call may be wrong. This chain's CDR3 is CASSSYGGLPSEQYF. The CDR3 DNA reads TGTGCCAGCAGTTCATATGGGGGCCTCCCCTCCGAGCAGTACTTC.